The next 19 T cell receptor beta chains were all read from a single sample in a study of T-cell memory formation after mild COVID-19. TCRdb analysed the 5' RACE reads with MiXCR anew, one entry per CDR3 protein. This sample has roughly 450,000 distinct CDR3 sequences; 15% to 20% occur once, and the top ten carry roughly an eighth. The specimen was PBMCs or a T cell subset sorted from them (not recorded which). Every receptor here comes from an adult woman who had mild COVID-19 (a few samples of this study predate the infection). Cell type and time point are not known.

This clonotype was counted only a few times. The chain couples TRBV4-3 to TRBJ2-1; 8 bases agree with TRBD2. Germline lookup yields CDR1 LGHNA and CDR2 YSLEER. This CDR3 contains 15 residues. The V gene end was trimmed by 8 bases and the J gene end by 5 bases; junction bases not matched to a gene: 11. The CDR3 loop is CASGGLTSANNEQFF. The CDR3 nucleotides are TGCGCCAGCGGGGGTTTGACTAGCGCCAACAATGAGCAGTTCTTC.

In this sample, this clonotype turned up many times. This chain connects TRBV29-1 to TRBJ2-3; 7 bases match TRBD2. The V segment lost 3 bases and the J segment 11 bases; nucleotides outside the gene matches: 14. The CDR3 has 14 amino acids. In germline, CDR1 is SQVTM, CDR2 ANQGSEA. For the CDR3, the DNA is TGCAGCGTTGATTTGGCTAGCGGAAACCTTAGGCAGTATTTT. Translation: CSVDLASGNLRQYF.

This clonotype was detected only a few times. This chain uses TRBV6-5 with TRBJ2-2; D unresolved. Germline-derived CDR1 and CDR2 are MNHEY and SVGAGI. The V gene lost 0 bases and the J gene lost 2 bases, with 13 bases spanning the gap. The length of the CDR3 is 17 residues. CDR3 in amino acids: CASSYSERSRNTGELFF. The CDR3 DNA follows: TGTGCCAGCAGTTACTCGGAACGCAGTCGCAACACCGGGGAGCTGTTTTTT.

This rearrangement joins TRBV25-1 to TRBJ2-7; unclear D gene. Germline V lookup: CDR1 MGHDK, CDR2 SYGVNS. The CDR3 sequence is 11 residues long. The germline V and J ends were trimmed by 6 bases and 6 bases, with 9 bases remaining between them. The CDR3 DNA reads TGTGCCAGCAGGGACCGGTTCGAGCAGTACTTC. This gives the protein CASRDRFEQYF.

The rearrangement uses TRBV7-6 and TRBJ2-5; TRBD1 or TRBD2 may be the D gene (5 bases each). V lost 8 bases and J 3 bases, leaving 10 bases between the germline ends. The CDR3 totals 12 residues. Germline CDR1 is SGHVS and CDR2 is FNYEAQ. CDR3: CASGDGEETQYF. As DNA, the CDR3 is TGTGCCAGCGGGGACGGCGAAGAGACCCAGTACTTC.

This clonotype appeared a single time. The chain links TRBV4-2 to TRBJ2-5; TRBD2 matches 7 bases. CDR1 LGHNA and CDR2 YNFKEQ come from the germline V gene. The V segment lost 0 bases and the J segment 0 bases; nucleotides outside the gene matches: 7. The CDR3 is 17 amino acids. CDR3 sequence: CASSQDFGRGYQETQYF. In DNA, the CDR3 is TGTGCCAGCAGCCAAGATTTTGGGCGGGGGTACCAAGAGACCCAGTACTTC.

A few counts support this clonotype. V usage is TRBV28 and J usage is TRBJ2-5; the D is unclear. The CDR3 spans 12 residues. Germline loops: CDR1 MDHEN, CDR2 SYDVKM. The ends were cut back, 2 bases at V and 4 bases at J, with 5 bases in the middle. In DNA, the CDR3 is TGTGCCAGCAGTTTAGACGTAGAGACCCAGTACTTC. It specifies CASSLDVETQYF.

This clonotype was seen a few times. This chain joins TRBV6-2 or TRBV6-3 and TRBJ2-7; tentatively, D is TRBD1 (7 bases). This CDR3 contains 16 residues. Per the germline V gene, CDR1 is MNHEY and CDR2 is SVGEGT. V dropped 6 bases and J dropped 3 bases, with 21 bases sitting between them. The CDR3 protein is CASSDPGGTALYEQYF. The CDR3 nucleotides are TGTGCCAGCAGCGACCCAGGAGGGACAGCTCTCTACGAGCAGTACTTC.

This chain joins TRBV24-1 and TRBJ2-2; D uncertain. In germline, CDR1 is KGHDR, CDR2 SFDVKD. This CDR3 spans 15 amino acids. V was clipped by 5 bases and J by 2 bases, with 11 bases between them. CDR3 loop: CATSATRRNTGELFF. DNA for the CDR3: TGTGCCACCAGTGCGACTCGCCGAAACACCGGGGAGCTGTTTTTT.

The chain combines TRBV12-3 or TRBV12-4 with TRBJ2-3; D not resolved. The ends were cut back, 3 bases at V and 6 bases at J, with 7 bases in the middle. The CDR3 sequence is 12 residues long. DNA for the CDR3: TGTGCCAGCAGTTTTACTTTGGATACGCAGTATTTT. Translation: CASSFTLDTQYF.

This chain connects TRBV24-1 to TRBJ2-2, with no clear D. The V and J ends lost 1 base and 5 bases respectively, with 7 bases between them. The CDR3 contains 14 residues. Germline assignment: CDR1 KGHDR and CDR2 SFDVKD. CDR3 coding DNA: TGTGCCACCAGTGATTTACCGGAAACCGGGGAGCTGTTTTTT. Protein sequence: CATSDLPETGELFF.

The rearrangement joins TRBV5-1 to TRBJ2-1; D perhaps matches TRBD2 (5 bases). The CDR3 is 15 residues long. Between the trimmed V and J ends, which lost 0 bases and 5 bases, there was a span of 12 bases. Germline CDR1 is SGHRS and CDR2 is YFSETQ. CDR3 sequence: CASSLGAGGDNEQFF. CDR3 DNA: TGCGCCAGCAGCTTGGGTGCGGGTGGGGACAATGAGCAGTTCTTC.

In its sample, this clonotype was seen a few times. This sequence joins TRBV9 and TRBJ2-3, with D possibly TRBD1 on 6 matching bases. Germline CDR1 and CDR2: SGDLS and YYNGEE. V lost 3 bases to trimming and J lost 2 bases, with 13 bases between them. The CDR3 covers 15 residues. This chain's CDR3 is CASSARDTNTDTQYF. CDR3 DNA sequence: TGTGCCAGCAGCGCCCGGGACACAAACACAGATACGCAGTATTTT.

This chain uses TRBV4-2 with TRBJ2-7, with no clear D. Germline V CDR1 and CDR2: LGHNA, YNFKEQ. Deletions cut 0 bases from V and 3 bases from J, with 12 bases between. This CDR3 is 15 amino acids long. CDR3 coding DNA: TGTGCCAGCAGCCAAGACAAAAGCACCAACTACGAGCAGTACTTC. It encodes CASSQDKSTNYEQYF.

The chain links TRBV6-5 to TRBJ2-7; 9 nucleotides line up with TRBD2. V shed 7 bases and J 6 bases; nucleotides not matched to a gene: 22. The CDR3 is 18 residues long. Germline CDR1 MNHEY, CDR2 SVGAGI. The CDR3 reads CASTLLSSGTVLQGEQYF. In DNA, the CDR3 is TGTGCCAGCACTCTACTTTCTAGCGGGACGGTCCTCCAAGGCGAGCAGTACTTC.

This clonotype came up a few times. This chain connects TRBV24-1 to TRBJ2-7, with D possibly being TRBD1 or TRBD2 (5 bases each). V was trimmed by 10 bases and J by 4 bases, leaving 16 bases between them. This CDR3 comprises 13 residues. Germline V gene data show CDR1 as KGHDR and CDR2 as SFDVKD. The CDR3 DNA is TGTGCCACGTGGGACGGGTACGGATACGAGCAGTACTTC. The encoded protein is CATWDGYGYEQYF.

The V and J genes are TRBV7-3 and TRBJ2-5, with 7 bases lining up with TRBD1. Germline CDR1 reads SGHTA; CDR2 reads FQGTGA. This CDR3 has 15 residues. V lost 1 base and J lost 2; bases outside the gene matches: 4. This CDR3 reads CASSLIQGLQETQYF. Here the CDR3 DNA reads TGTGCCAGCAGCTTAATACAGGGGTTGCAAGAGACCCAGTACTTC.

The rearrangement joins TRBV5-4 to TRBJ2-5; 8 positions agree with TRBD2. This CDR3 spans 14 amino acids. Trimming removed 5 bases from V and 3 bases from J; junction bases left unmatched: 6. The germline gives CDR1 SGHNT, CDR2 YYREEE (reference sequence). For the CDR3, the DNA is TGTGCCAGCAGAGACTGGCGGGGGGAAGAGACCCAGTACTTC. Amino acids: CASRDWRGEETQYF.

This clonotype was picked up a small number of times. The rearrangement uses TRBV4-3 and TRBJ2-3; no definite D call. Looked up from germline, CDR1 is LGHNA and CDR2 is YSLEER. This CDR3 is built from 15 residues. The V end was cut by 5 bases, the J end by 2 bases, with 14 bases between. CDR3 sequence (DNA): TGCGCCAGCAGCAACCGACTCCACCTCACAGATACGCAGTATTTT. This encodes CASSNRLHLTDTQYF.